This paragraph covers one TCR beta chain sequence. The antigen is unknown. CDR1 and CDR2 (germline): MNHEY, SVGAGI. J was trimmed by 0 bases and V by 10 bases; bases with no gene match: 8. The CDR3 contains 14 residues. Beta-chain TCR CDR3 regions were amplified from RNA transcripts. HTBI primers were employed in first-round RT-PCR, then a second-round multiplex PCR followed. TCRdb re-called the multiplex PCR reads through MiXCR, storing one row per CDR3 protein. The sample lists over a million distinct CDR3 sequences; 35% to 45% were seen once. The data were obtained in a study of Graves' ophthalmopathy and Graves' hyperthyroidism. The study, taken as a whole, reports: Most thyroid clonotypes expanded beyond 0.001 frequency were also found in blood.

This sequence originates from an adult man with Graves' hyperthyroidism. V usage is TRBV6-5 and J usage is TRBJ1-2, with 7 bases fitting TRBD1. Input material: peripheral blood or thyroid tissue (not recorded which). This CDR3 is CAITVTGPNYGYTF. DNA of the CDR3: TGTGCCATCACAGTGACAGGGCCTAACTATGGCTACACCTTC.